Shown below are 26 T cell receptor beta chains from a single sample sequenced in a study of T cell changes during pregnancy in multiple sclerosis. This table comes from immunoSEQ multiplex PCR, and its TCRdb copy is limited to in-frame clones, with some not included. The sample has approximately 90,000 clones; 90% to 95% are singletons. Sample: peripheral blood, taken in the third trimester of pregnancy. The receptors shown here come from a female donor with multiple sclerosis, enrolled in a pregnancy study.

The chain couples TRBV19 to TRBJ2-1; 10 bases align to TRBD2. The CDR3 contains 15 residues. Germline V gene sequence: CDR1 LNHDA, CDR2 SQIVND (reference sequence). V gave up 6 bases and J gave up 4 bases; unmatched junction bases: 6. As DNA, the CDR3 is TGTGCCAGTAGCCCGGGACTAGCGCCTTACAATGAGCAGTTCTTC. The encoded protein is CASSPGLAPYNEQFF.

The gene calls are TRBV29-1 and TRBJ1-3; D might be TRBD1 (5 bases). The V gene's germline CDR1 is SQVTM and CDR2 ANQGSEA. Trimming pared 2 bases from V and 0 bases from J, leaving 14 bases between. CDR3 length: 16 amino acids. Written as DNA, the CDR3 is TGCAGCGTTGAAATTACGACAGAGACCTCTGGAAACACCATATATTTT. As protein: CSVEITTETSGNTIYF.

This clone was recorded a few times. The CDR3 sequence: CASSLDGGPDQPQHF. The CDR3, as DNA: TGTGCCAGCAGCTTGGACGGGGGTCCGGATCAGCCCCAGCATTTT. The gene calls are TRBV5-5 and TRBJ1-5, with D possibly being TRBD1 (5 bases). The CDR3 is 15 amino acids. Between the trimmed V and J ends, which lost 0 bases and 5 bases, there was a span of 12 bases. Germline CDR1 and CDR2: SGHKS and YYEKEE (reference sequence).

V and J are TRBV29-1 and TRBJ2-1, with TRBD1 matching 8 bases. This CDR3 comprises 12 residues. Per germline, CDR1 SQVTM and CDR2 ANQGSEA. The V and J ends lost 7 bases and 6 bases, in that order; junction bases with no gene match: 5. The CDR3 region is CSARGQGNEQFF. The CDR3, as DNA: TGCAGCGCCCGAGGACAGGGCAATGAGCAGTTCTTC.

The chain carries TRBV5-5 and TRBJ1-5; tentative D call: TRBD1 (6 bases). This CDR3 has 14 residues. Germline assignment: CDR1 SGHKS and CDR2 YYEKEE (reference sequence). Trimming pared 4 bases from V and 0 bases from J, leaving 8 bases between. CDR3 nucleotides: TGTGCCAGCAGCCCAGGGGTTAGCAATCAGCCCCAGCATTTT. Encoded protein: CASSPGVSNQPQHF.

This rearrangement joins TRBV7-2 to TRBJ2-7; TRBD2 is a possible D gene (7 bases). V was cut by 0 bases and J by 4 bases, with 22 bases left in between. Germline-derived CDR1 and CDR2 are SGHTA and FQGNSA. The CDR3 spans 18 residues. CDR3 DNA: TGTGCCAGCAGCTTAGCCCCCCCTTTGGGGGCGGGGGCATACGAGCAGTACTTC. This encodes CASSLAPPLGAGAYEQYF.

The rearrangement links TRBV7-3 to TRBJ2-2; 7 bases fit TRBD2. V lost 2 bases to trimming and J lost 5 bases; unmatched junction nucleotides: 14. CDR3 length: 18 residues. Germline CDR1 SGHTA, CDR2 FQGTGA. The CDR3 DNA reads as TGTGCCAGCAGCTTATATCCCCCTAGCGGATTCCGTACCGGGGAGCTGTTTTTT. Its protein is CASSLYPPSGFRTGELFF.

The CDR3 protein is CASKLQMGTIYF. CDR3 DNA: TGTGCCAGCAAACTACAAATGGGCACCATATATTTT. The chain is built from TRBV2 and TRBJ1-3; D is unclear. CDR3 length: 12 residues. Germline CDR1 SNHLY, CDR2 FYNNEI. V gave up 7 bases and J gave up 9 bases, with 13 bases separating them. Variable domain in full (rest from reference TRBV2 and TRBJ1-3): EPEVTQTPSHQVTQMGQEVILRCVPISNHLYFYWYRQILGQKVEFLVSFYNNEISEKSEIFDDQFSVERPDGSNFTLKIRSTKLEDSAMYFCASKLQMGTIYFGEGSWLTVV.

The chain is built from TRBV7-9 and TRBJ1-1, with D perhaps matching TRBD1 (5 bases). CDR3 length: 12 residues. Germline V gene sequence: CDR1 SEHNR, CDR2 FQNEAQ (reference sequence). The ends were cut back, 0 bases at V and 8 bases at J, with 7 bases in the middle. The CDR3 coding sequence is TGTGCCAGCAGCTTAGCGTACAGGGAAGCTTTCTTT. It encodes CASSLAYREAFF.

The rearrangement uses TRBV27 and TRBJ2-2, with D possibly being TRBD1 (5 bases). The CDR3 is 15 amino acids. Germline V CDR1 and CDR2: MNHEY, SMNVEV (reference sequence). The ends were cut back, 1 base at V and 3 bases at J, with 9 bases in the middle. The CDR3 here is CASSLFLGDTGELFF. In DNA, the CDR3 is TGTGCCAGCAGTTTATTCTTAGGGGACACCGGGGAGCTGTTTTTT.

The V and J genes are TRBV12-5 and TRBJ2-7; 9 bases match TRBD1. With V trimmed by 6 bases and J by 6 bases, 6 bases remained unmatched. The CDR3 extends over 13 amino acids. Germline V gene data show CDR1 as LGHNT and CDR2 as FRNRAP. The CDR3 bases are TGTGCTAGTGGGGGGACAGGGAGAGGCGAGCAGTACTTC. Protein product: CASGGTGRGEQYF.

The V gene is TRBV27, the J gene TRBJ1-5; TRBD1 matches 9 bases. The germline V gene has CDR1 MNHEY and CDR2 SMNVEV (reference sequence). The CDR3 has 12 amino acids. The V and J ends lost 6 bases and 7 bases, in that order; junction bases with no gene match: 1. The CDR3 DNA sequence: TGTGCCAGCAGGACAGGGGGACAGCCCCAGCATTTT. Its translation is CASRTGGQPQHF.

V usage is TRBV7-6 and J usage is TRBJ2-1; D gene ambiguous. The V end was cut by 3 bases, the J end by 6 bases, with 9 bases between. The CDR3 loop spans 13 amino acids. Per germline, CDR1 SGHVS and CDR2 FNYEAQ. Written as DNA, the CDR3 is TGTGCCAGCAGCTTGAGCGTGATCAATGAGCAGTTCTTC. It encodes CASSLSVINEQFF. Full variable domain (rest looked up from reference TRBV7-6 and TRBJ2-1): GAGVSQSPRYKVTKRGQDVALRCDPISGHVSLYWYRQALGQGPEFLTYFNYEAQQDKSGLPNDRFSAERPEGSISTLTIQRTEQRDSAMYRCASSLSVINEQFFGPGTRLTVL.

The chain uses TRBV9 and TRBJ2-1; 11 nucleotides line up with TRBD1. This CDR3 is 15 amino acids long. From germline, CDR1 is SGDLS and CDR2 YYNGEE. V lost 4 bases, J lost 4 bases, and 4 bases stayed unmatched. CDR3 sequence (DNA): TGTGCCAGCAGCCACGGGACAGGGGGATACAATGAGCAGTTCTTC. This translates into CASSHGTGGYNEQFF.

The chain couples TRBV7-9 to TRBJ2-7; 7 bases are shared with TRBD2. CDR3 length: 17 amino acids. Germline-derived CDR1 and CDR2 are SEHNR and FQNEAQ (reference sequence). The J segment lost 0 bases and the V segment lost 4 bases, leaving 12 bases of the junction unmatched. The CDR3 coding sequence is TGTGCCAGCAGCTCCTCCGGGGTAGCGGGCTTCTCCTACGAGCAGTACTTC. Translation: CASSSSGVAGFSYEQYF.

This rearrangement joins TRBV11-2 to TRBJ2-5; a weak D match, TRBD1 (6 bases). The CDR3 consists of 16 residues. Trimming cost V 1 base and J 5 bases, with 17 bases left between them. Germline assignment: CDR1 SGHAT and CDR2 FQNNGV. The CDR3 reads CASSLGGRGGRETQYF. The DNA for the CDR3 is TGTGCCAGCAGCTTAGGGGGGCGAGGCGGCCGGGAGACCCAGTACTTC.

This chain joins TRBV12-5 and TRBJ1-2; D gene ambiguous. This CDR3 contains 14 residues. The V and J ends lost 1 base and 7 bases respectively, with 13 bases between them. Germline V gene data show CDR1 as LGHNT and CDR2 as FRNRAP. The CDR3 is CASGLGGSHFGYTF. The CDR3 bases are TGTGCTAGTGGTTTGGGAGGGAGCCACTTTGGCTACACCTTC.

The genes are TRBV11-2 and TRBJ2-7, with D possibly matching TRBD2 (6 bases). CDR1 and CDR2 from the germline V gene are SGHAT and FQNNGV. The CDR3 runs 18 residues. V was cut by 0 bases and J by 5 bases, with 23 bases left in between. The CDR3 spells CASSLDLGGVEGLHEQYF. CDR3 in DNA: TGTGCCAGCAGCTTAGATCTAGGAGGCGTGGAGGGTTTACACGAGCAGTACTTC.

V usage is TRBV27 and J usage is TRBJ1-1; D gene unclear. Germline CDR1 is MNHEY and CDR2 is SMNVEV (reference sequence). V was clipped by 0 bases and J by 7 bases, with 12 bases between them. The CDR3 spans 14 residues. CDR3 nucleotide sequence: TGTGCCAGCAGTTTATCGTACGGGTTCGGTGAAGCTTTCTTT. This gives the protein CASSLSYGFGEAFF.

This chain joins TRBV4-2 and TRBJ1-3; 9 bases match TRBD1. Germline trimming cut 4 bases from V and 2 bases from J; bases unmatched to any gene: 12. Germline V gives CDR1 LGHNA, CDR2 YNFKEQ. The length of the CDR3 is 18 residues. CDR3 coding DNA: TGTGCCAGCAGCCTCAATCACCTCCGGGACAGGGCTGGAAACACCATATATTTT. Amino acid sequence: CASSLNHLRDRAGNTIYF.

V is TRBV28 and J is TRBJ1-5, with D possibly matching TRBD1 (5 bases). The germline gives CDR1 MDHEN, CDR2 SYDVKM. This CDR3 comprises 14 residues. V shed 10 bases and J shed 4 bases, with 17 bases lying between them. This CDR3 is CATHGGAGNQPQHF. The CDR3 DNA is TGTGCCACCCATGGTGGGGCAGGGAATCAGCCCCAGCATTTT.

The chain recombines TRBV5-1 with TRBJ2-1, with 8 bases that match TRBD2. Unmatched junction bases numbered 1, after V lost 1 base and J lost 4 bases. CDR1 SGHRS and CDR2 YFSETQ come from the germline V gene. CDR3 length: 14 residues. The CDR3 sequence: CASSLTSGYNEQFF. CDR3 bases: TGCGCCAGCAGCTTGACTAGCGGTTACAATGAGCAGTTCTTC.

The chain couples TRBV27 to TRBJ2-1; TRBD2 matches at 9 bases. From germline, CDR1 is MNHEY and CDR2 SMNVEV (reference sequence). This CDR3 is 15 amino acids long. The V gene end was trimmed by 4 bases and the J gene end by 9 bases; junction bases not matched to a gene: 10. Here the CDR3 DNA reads TGTGCCAGCAGTTCTGTAGCGGGAGTTCCTGGTGAGCAGTTCTTC. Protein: CASSSVAGVPGEQFF.

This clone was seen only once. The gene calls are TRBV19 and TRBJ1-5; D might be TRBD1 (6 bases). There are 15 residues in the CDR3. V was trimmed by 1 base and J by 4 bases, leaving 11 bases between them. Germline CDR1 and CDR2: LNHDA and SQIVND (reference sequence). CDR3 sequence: CASSIGRGQNQPQHF. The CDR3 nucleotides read TGTGCCAGTAGTATAGGACGGGGACAAAATCAGCCCCAGCATTTT.

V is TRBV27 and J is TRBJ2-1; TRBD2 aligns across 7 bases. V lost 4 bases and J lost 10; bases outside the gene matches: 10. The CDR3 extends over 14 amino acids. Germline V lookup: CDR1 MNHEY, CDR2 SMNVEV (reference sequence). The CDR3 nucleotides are TGTGCCAGCAGTTCTCCGGGACTACGTCCAGAGCAGTTCTTC. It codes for CASSSPGLRPEQFF.

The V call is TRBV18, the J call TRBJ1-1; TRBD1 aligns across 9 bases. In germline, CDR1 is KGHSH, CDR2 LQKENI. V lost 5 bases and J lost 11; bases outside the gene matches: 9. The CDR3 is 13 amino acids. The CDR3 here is CASSVGGQGPAFF. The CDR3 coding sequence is TGTGCCAGCTCAGTCGGGGGACAGGGACCTGCTTTCTTT. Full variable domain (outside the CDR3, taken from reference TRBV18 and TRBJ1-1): NAGVMQNPRHLVRRRGQEARLRCSPMKGHSHVYWYRQLPEEGLKFMVYLQKENIIDESGMPKERFSAEFPKEGPSILRIQQVVRGDSAAYFCASSVGGQGPAFFGQGTRLTVV.